This T cell receptor beta chain derives from a study of blood T cell repertoires in COVID-19. Study-level background: Donors in the United States, Italy and Spain gave samples during acute or convalescent COVID-19.

With V trimmed by 5 bases and J by 7 bases, 10 bases remained unmatched. The CDR3 is 16 amino acids. CDR1 and CDR2 (germline): MNHNY, SVGAGI (reference sequence). Authors' processing steps: For nucleated cells, counts were estimated from reference gene primer amplification. Profiled with immunoSEQ multiplex PCR; TCRdb holds only in-frame clones, not every one. For V, J and clone size, that table is used; D and trimming come from the DNA. The repertoire holds 200,000 to 250,000 clones, with around 80% as singletons. The sample taken for sequencing was peripheral blood. The V call is TRBV6-6, the J call TRBJ1-6, with 8 positions matching TRBD1. The sequence came from a woman older than 75 with acute or convalescent COVID-19. CDR3 in amino acids: CASSRYRGSVNSPLHF. The CDR3 DNA is TGTGCCAGCAGTCGATACAGGGGGTCGGTCAATTCACCCCTCCACTTT.